Listed here are 11 T cell receptor beta chains from one sample, sequenced in a study of vaccination effects on CD4 cells after COVID-19. Pools of viral peptides were used by the ViraFEST assay to expand antigen-specific CD4+ T cells ahead of sequencing. Following 10 days of culture, CD4+ T cells were isolated. Participants received two doses of either the BNT162b2 or mRNA-1273 vaccine. This table comes from immunoSEQ multiplex PCR, and its TCRdb copy is limited to in-frame clones, with some not included. This sample has 30,000 to 40,000 clones, with 72% found just once. These receptors have no known antigen. This specimen was CD4+ T cells from PBMCs cultured with HCoV-229E spike peptides, taken after COVID-19 vaccination. Receptor source: a human donor who received a COVID-19 vaccine.

The V gene is TRBV11-3, the J gene TRBJ2-1; tentatively, D is TRBD1 (5 bases). This CDR3 comprises 15 residues. Trimming removed 1 base from V and 8 bases from J, with 15 bases in between. In germline, CDR1 is SGHNT, CDR2 YENEEA. This CDR3 reads CASSLGQGSIDEQFF. The CDR3 nucleotides are TGTGCCAGCAGCTTAGGGCAGGGAAGTATTGATGAGCAGTTCTTC.

J is TRBJ1-5 and V is TRBV29-1; D perhaps matches TRBD1 (5 bases). CDR3 length equals 14 residues. Deletions cut 3 bases from V and 0 bases from J, with 9 bases between. Germline V gives CDR1 SQVTM, CDR2 ANQGSEA. The CDR3 DNA reads as TGCAGCGTTGACGGGGGAGATAGCAATCAGCCCCAGCATTTT. This sequence encodes CSVDGGDSNQPQHF.

V is TRBV6-5 and J is TRBJ1-4, with TRBD1 matching over 8 bases. Per germline, CDR1 MNHEY and CDR2 SVGAGI. The length of the CDR3 is 15 residues. V was pared by 5 bases and J by 7 bases, with 9 bases of the junction left unmatched. The CDR3 nucleotides are TGTGCCAGCAGTCCAGGACAGGGCCGACTTGAAAAACTGTTTTTT. This sequence encodes CASSPGQGRLEKLFF.

The V gene is TRBV5-4, the J gene TRBJ2-3; TRBD2 agrees at 9 bases. CDR1 and CDR2 (germline): SGHNT, YYREEE (reference sequence). V gave up 2 bases and J gave up 0 bases; unmatched junction bases: 4. The CDR3 extends over 16 amino acids. CDR3 nucleotides: TGTGCCAGCAGCTTAGCGGGGGGCCCTAGCACAGATACGCAGTATTTT. This codes for CASSLAGGPSTDTQYF.

This clone came up a few times. The V gene is TRBV14, the J gene TRBJ1-1; the match to TRBD1 covers 7 bases. Germline V gene sequence: CDR1 SGHDN, CDR2 FVKESK. Trimming at V came to 4 bases and at J to 4 bases, leaving 15 bases not matched to a gene. This CDR3 has 17 residues. The DNA for the CDR3 is TGTGCCAGCAGCCCCTACAGGGGTTCGGGGTGGGTCACTGAAGCTTTCTTT. Amino acids: CASSPYRGSGWVTEAFF.

This chain joins TRBV2 and TRBJ2-2; possibly TRBD1 for D (6 bases). V lost 1 base and J lost 7, with 16 bases in between. Germline V lookup: CDR1 SNHLY, CDR2 FYNNEI. This CDR3 is built from 16 residues. This CDR3 reads CASSEEVQGLGGELFF. CDR3 DNA sequence: TGTGCCAGCAGTGAAGAGGTCCAGGGGCTGGGCGGGGAGCTGTTTTTT.

This sequence joins TRBV24-1 and TRBJ2-1; 7 nucleotides align to TRBD1. V dropped 5 bases and J dropped 2; count of bases not matched to a gene: 2. CDR1 and CDR2 (germline): KGHDR, SFDVKD. The CDR3 sequence is 14 residues long. The CDR3 nucleotides read TGTGCCACCAGTGGGGACAGAACCTACAATGAGCAGTTCTTC. Translated: CATSGDRTYNEQFF.

This rearrangement joins TRBV19 to TRBJ1-1, with 7 positions matching TRBD1. The CDR3 is 15 residues long. J gave up 1 base and V 8 bases, and 10 bases lay outside the gene matches. Germline assignment: CDR1 LNHDA and CDR2 SQIVND (reference sequence). The CDR3 DNA is TGTGCCAGTTGCTCCATACAGGGGTCGAACACTGAAGCTTTCTTT. Translated, it gives CASCSIQGSNTEAFF. Looking up the rest from reference TRBV19 and TRBJ1-1 gives the full variable domain: DGGITQSPKYLFRKEGQNVTLSCEQNLNHDAMYWYRQDPGQGLRLIYYSQIVNDFQKGDIAEGYSVSREKKESFPLTVTSAQKNPTAFYLCASCSIQGSNTEAFFGQGTRLTVV.

The chain recombines TRBV6-1 with TRBJ2-3; D is undetermined. The germline CDR1 and CDR2 sequences are MNHNS and SASEGT. The V gene lost 2 bases and the J gene lost 0 bases, with 3 bases spanning the gap. CDR3 length equals 13 residues. CDR3 DNA sequence: TGTGCCAGCAGTGAAATTAGCACAGATACGCAGTATTTT. Translating it yields CASSEISTDTQYF.

A single count supports this clone. As DNA, the CDR3 is TGTGCTAGTGGTTTGGTATTACAGGGATTCGGCGAAAAACTGTTTTTT. This gives the protein CASGLVLQGFGEKLFF. The V and J genes are TRBV12-5 and TRBJ1-4, with D possibly matching TRBD1 (6 bases). The length of the CDR3 is 16 residues. V dropped 0 bases and J dropped 8 bases, with 16 bases sitting between them. Germline V gene sequence: CDR1 LGHNT, CDR2 FRNRAP. The full variable domain, its missing parts supplied by reference TRBV12-5 and TRBJ1-4, is DARVTQTPRHKVTEMGQEVTMRCQPILGHNTVFWYRQTMMQGLELLAYFRNRAPLDDSGMPKDRFSAEMPDATLATLKIQPSEPRDSAVYFCASGLVLQGFGEKLFFGSGTQLSVL.

This clone came up a few times. The genes are TRBV4-1 and TRBJ2-5; D perhaps matches TRBD1 (5 bases). Germline V CDR1 and CDR2: MGHRA, YSYEKL. CDR3 length: 12 amino acids. Trimming pared 4 bases from V and 7 bases from J, leaving 10 bases between. CDR3 loop: CASSPRDGTQYF. Written as DNA, the CDR3 is TGCGCCAGCAGCCCCAGGGATGGGACCCAGTACTTC.